The 21 T cell receptor beta chains presented below share a single source sample, sequenced in a study of blood T cell repertoires in COVID-19. The assay was immunoSEQ multiplex PCR, and TCRdb's table has in-frame clones only and misses some. Counted here are roughly 200,000 clones, about 83% occurring once; the ten biggest clones make up 15% to 20%. Sequencing was done on a sample of peripheral blood. Receptors originate from a person between 65 and 79 years old with COVID-19, enrolled during active disease.

The V call is TRBV7-6, the J call TRBJ2-3; TRBD1 aligns across 8 bases. This CDR3 is 16 amino acids long. Germline loops: CDR1 SGHVS, CDR2 FNYEAQ. J was trimmed by 0 bases and V by 4 bases; bases with no gene match: 6. CDR3 DNA: TGTGCCAGCAGCTACCGGACAGGGTCTAGCACAGATACGCAGTATTTT. It encodes CASSYRTGSSTDTQYF.

This rearrangement joins TRBV11-2 to TRBJ1-1; D is possibly TRBD1 (6 bases). The germline V gene has CDR1 SGHAT and CDR2 FQNNGV. The CDR3 consists of 14 residues. V dropped 5 bases and J dropped 7 bases, with 17 bases sitting between them. The CDR3 region has the DNA TGTGCCAGCAGCCCCTACTCCGGACAGATTGAAGCTTTCTTT. The encoded protein is CASSPYSGQIEAFF. Supplemented by reference TRBV11-2 and TRBJ1-1, the full variable domain reads EAGVAQSPRYKIIEKRQSVAFWCNPISGHATLYWYQQILGQGPKLLIQFQNNGVVDDSQLPKDRFSAERLKGVDSTLKIQPAKLEDSAVYLCASSPYSGQIEAFFGQGTRLTVV.

This clone was counted between two and nine times. The chain is built from TRBV6-6 and TRBJ2-2, with 7 positions matching TRBD1. CDR3 length: 13 amino acids. Germline values: CDR1 MNHNY, CDR2 SVGAGI (reference sequence). Trimming cost V 7 bases and J 6 bases; bases outside gene matches: 5. The CDR3 loop is CASTTGKSGELFF. In nucleotides, the CDR3 is TGTGCCAGCACGACAGGGAAGTCCGGGGAGCTGTTTTTT.

The chain employs TRBV3-1 (or the pseudogene TRBV3-2) and TRBJ1-2; D unresolved. In germline, CDR1 is LGHDT, CDR2 YNNKEL (reference sequence). CDR3 size: 15 residues. Trimming stripped 11 bases from V and 7 bases from J, with 26 bases between. Here the CDR3 DNA reads TGTGCCTTACTAGGGAGGACGGTAGCATACGCTGGCTACACCTTC. Translated: CALLGRTVAYAGYTF.

This chain connects TRBV28 to TRBJ1-2; weak D call: TRBD1 (5 bases). The CDR3 sequence is 13 residues long. CDR1 MDHEN and CDR2 SYDVKM come from the germline V gene. Deletions cut 5 bases from V and 7 bases from J, with 14 bases between. In nucleotides, the CDR3 is TGTGCCAGCAGTGAACCGGTGGGGGGTGGCTACACCTTC. Its protein is CASSEPVGGGYTF.

The rearrangement uses TRBV19 and TRBJ1-5; the D gene is possibly TRBD1 (5 bases). V was shortened by 5 bases and J by 6 bases, with 17 bases between the two germline ends. Germline CDR1 is LNHDA and CDR2 is SQIVND (reference sequence). The length of the CDR3 is 15 residues. This CDR3 reads CASSPMNRNGQPQHF. Here the CDR3 DNA reads TGTGCCAGTAGTCCAATGAACAGGAATGGTCAGCCCCAGCATTTT.

The chain joins TRBV6-2 or TRBV6-3 to TRBJ2-1, with 8 bases aligning to TRBD2. The V and J ends lost 4 bases and 0 bases, in that order; junction bases with no gene match: 5. The CDR3 runs to 16 residues. Per germline, CDR1 MNHEY and CDR2 SVGEGT. CDR3 sequence reads: CASSSTSGHSYNEQFF. The CDR3 nucleotides are TGTGCCAGCAGTTCCACTAGCGGCCACTCCTACAATGAGCAGTTCTTC.

This sequence joins TRBV7-3 and TRBJ1-5; D is perhaps TRBD1 (6 bases). Between the trimmed V and J ends, which lost 4 bases and 1 base, there was a span of 23 bases. The germline V gene has CDR1 SGHTA and CDR2 FQGTGA. CDR3 size: 19 residues. The CDR3, as DNA: TGTGCCAGCAGCTCGGGGCGGGGGGCGCGGATCGACAGCAATCAGCCCCAGCATTTT. Residues: CASSSGRGARIDSNQPQHF.

The chain links TRBV30 to TRBJ2-2; D is possibly TRBD1 (5 bases). Germline V gene sequence: CDR1 GTSNPN, CDR2 SVGIG (reference sequence). Trimming took 3 bases from V and 1 from J, leaving 15 bases between them. CDR3 length: 16 residues. The CDR3 DNA is TGTGCCTGGAGCGCATACTTAGGGGTGAACACCGGGGAGCTGTTTTTT. Its translation: CAWSAYLGVNTGELFF.

The CDR3 sequence: CASRRDRGNEKLFF. In DNA, the CDR3 is TGTGCCAGCAGACGGGACAGGGGTAATGAAAAACTGTTTTTT. J is TRBJ1-4 and V is TRBV5-5; 10 bases match TRBD1. Looked up from germline, CDR1 is SGHKS and CDR2 is YYEKEE (reference sequence). CDR3 length: 14 residues. The trim removed 5 bases at V and 4 bases at J, leaving 2 bases unmatched. The full variable domain, in which reference TRBV5-5 and TRBJ1-4 provide the parts outside the CDR3, is DAGVTQSPTHLIKTRGQQVTLRCSPISGHKSVSWYQQVLGQGPQFIFQYYEKEERGRGNFPDRFSARQFPNYSSELNVNALLLGDSALYLCASRRDRGNEKLFFGSGTQLSVL.

The chain links TRBV6-6 to TRBJ2-3; 8 bases line up with TRBD2. The CDR3 is 16 amino acids. J lost 4 bases, V lost 4 bases, and 10 bases had no gene match. The germline gives CDR1 MNHNY, CDR2 SVGAGI (reference sequence). The CDR3 sequence is CASSFGGATLPDTQYF. The CDR3 DNA follows: TGTGCCAGCAGTTTCGGGGGGGCTACCTTACCAGATACGCAGTATTTT.

This sequence joins TRBV6-5 and TRBJ2-1; TRBD1 aligns across 9 bases. The CDR3 runs 15 residues. Germline assignment: CDR1 MNHEY and CDR2 SVGAGI. Unmatched junction bases numbered 8, after V lost 7 bases and J lost 4 bases. The CDR3 sequence is CASIPGDRAYNEQFF. The DNA for the CDR3 is TGTGCCAGCATTCCCGGGGACAGGGCATACAATGAGCAGTTCTTC.

V and J are TRBV4-2 and TRBJ2-3; D gene uncertain. This CDR3 is 12 amino acids long. V was clipped by 3 bases and J by 5 bases, with 6 bases between them. The germline CDR1 and CDR2 sequences are LGHNA and YNFKEQ. CDR3 sequence: CASSQSGDTQYF. Here the CDR3 DNA reads TGTGCCAGCAGCCAGAGTGGAGATACGCAGTATTTT.

V and J are TRBV19 and TRBJ2-7; 8 nucleotides agree with TRBD2. The CDR3 runs to 15 residues. In germline, CDR1 is LNHDA, CDR2 SQIVND (reference sequence). V dropped 2 bases and J dropped 3; count of bases not matched to a gene: 6. The CDR3 sequence is CASSILHSGNYEQYF. In DNA, the CDR3 is TGTGCCAGTAGTATACTTCATAGCGGGAACTACGAGCAGTACTTC.

This rearrangement joins TRBV6-5 to TRBJ2-1, with 9 positions matching TRBD2. This CDR3 has 16 residues. Germline CDR1 reads MNHEY; CDR2 reads SVGAGI. The J segment lost 6 bases and the V segment lost 0 bases, leaving 6 bases of the junction unmatched. The CDR3 here is CASSYSSSGTINEQFF. CDR3 DNA sequence: TGTGCCAGCAGTTACTCATCTAGCGGGACGATCAATGAGCAGTTCTTC.

This clone was detected many times. V is TRBV7-8 and J is TRBJ1-1, with 10 positions matching TRBD1. CDR1 SGHVS and CDR2 FQNEAQ come from the germline V gene. The J segment lost 9 bases and the V segment lost 2 bases, leaving 9 bases of the junction unmatched. The CDR3 has 15 amino acids. The CDR3 region has the DNA TGTGCCAGCAGCTTAATTTCGGGGACAGGGGAAAAAGCTTTCTTT. As protein: CASSLISGTGEKAFF.

The chain uses TRBV27 and TRBJ1-2, with 7 bases lining up with TRBD1. V gave up 7 bases and J gave up 4 bases; unmatched junction bases: 12. Germline lookup yields CDR1 MNHEY and CDR2 SMNVEV (reference sequence). The length of the CDR3 is 15 residues. CDR3: CASTPWPGQRYGYTF. The CDR3 coding sequence is TGTGCCAGCACTCCCTGGCCGGGACAGCGCTATGGCTACACCTTC.

This rearrangement joins TRBV7-3 to TRBJ2-1, with 12 bases matching TRBD2. CDR3 length: 15 residues. Germline V gives CDR1 SGHTA, CDR2 FQGTGA. Unmatched junction bases numbered 4, after V lost 3 bases and J lost 7 bases. CDR3 residues: CASSFTGTSGNEQFF. Here the CDR3 DNA reads TGTGCCAGCAGCTTCACCGGGACTAGCGGGAATGAGCAGTTCTTC. The entire variable domain, with the rest obtained from reference TRBV7-3 and TRBJ2-1, is as follows: GAGVSQTPSNKVTEKGKYVELRCDPISGHTALYWYRQSLGQGPEFLIYFQGTGAADDSGLPNDRFFAVRPEGSVSTLKIQRTERGDSAVYLCASSFTGTSGNEQFFGPGTRLTVL.

This rearrangement joins TRBV18 to TRBJ1-6; D is unresolved. Trimming pared 6 bases from V and 7 bases from J, leaving 19 bases between. Germline V gene sequence: CDR1 KGHSH, CDR2 LQKENI. The CDR3 is 16 residues long. In DNA, the CDR3 is TGTGCCAGCTCGCACGGGAACCGGGATCTAAATTCACCCCTCCACTTT. Its protein is CASSHGNRDLNSPLHF.

The chain uses TRBV3-1 (or the pseudogene TRBV3-2) and TRBJ2-1; 11 bases fit TRBD2. The CDR3 length is 15 residues. The germline CDR1 and CDR2 sequences are LGHDT and YNNKEL (reference sequence). V gave up 5 bases and J gave up 7 bases; unmatched junction bases: 7. The CDR3: CASSTTSGSANEQFF. In DNA, the CDR3 is TGTGCCAGCAGCACTACTAGCGGGAGTGCAAATGAGCAGTTCTTC.

The rearrangement links TRBV6-5 to TRBJ2-3; 10 nucleotides line up with TRBD2. The CDR3 loop spans 14 amino acids. The ends lost 8 bases at V and 2 bases at J; junction bases unmatched: 4. Germline CDR1 MNHEY, CDR2 SVGAGI. The CDR3 DNA follows: TGTGCCAGCTGTACTAGCGGGATCACAGATACGCAGTATTTT. This sequence encodes CASCTSGITDTQYF.